This TCR beta chain was captured by sequencing in a study of monozygotic twins with inflammatory bowel disease. Whole-study results and caveats: Repertoire similarity did not separate concordant from discordant twins, possibly from limited power. Among IBD patients, TCRbeta diversity (inverse Simpson) was lower than in healthy co-twins. Versus healthy twins, IBD patients showed fewer clonotypes shared with others, especially with disease activity.

No DNA is given; TCRdb re-called the 5' RACE reads and lists each CDR3 protein once. The specimen's table records some 170,000 distinct CDR3 sequences. Details on this clonotype: The antigen is not known.

The origin of this receptor is a human donor with ulcerative colitis or Crohn's disease, or a healthy co-twin of an affected twin (not recorded which). Sequencing was performed on blood.

The CDR3 is CASSLMASGGQETQYF. The rearrangement uses TRBV11-2 and TRBJ2-5; no DNA is available, so the TRBD1 call from TCRdb remains unchecked. Germline loops: CDR1 SGHAT, CDR2 FQNNGV. The CDR3 is 16 residues long.